This TCR beta chain was captured by sequencing in a study of OX40 agonist ivuxolimab in advanced cancers. Across the study: People who had prior anti-PD-1, anti-PD-L1 or anti-CTLA-4 therapy could take part, and under 45% had some. Study-wide points: Both CD4+ and CD8+ T cell populations in blood had undergone clonal expansion by week 6 at 0.1 to 3.0 mg/kg.

CDR3 length: 14 amino acids. Trimming pared 6 bases from V and 3 bases from J, leaving 11 bases between. Germline V gene data show CDR1 as SGHAT and CDR2 as FQNNGV. In the case of this clone: What it binds is not known.

The repertoire was sequenced with immunoSEQ multiplex PCR; TCRdb's copy has only in-frame clones and lacks some. The sample includes about 86,000 clones, roughly 90% of them seen just once. This sequence was found in an adult with an advanced solid tumor such as melanoma, head and neck, liver or kidney cancer. This rearrangement joins TRBV11-2 to TRBJ2-2; D perhaps matches TRBD2 (7 bases). This specimen was CD4+ or CD8+ T cells sorted from blood, taken in a trial of the OX40 agonist ivuxolimab. The chain's CDR3 is CASRRGGDTGELFF. CDR3 nucleotides: TGTGCCAGCAGGAGGGGGGGGGACACCGGGGAGCTGTTTTTT.